This T cell receptor beta chain appears in the sequencing data of a study of blood T cell repertoires in COVID-19. The wider study: The study drew acute and convalescent COVID-19 samples from the United States, Italy and Spain. The analysed material was cDNA or gDNA that came from T cells, B-cell-depleted T cells, or PBMCs.

This clone showed up just a few times. In the original workflow: Reference gene primer amplification gave estimated nucleated cell counts. TCRdb's table, derived via immunoSEQ multiplex PCR, lists solely in-frame clones and lacks some. D and trimming come from the DNA, and the V and J calls and clone size come from that table. The repertoire consists of around 100,000 clones, with 80% to 95% occurring once and the leading ten covering around 4%. The V gene's germline CDR1 is MGHDK and CDR2 SYGVNS. The CDR3 is made up of 16 amino acids. J lost 2 bases, V lost 3 bases, and 5 bases had no gene match. The sequencing input was peripheral blood. The TCR originated in a young man with acute or convalescent COVID-19. The J gene is TRBJ2-1, the V gene TRBV25-1; 9 bases match TRBD1. The CDR3 nucleotides read TGTGCCAGCAGTGACCCAGACAGGGGGGCCTACAATGAGCAGTTCTTC. Translation gives CASSDPDRGAYNEQFF.